What follows are 12 T cell receptor beta chains derived from one specimen sequenced in a study of T cells in Graves' hyperthyroidism and ophthalmopathy. The CDR3 regions of TCR beta were amplified from RNA transcripts. The HTBI primer set served for first-round RT-PCR of the TCR CDR3. Each CDR3 protein gets one entry after TCRdb re-called the multiplex PCR reads with MiXCR. The table has about 840,000 distinct CDR3 sequences, around 38% seen once; the top ten hold 7.5% to 9.5%. Sequenced material: blood. The receptor set was obtained from a man aged 18 to 30 with Graves' hyperthyroidism.

This clonotype was picked up many times. V gene TRBV29-1 combines with J gene TRBJ1-1; TRBD1 might be the D (5 bases). V gave up 3 bases and J gave up 1 base, with 15 bases separating them. The CDR3 is 15 amino acids. Germline lookup yields CDR1 SQVTM and CDR2 ANQGSEA. In nucleotides, the CDR3 is TGCAGCGTTGACCCTACAGGTCCGACGAACACTGAAGCTTTCTTT. This translates into CSVDPTGPTNTEAFF.

The rearrangement joins TRBV7-9 to TRBJ1-1; weak D call: TRBD1 (6 bases). CDR1 and CDR2 from the germline V gene are SEHNR and FQNEAQ (reference sequence). V lost 5 bases to trimming and J lost 5 bases, with 21 bases between them. The CDR3 spans 16 residues. In DNA form, the CDR3 reads TGTGCCAGCAGCAGCCCTCAACAGGGTCTTACGACTGAAGCTTTCTTT. This encodes CASSSPQQGLTTEAFF.

The chain uses TRBV6-1 and TRBJ1-5; no clear D gene. V dropped 3 bases and J dropped 2 bases, with 14 bases sitting between them. This CDR3 contains 16 residues. The V gene's germline CDR1 is MNHNS and CDR2 SASEGT. The CDR3 loop is CASSEMAGFGNQPQHF. The CDR3 nucleotides read TGTGCCAGCAGTGAGATGGCGGGTTTCGGCAATCAGCCCCAGCATTTT.

This clonotype has a count of ten or more. The CDR3 DNA reads TGTGCCGGGGGACAGGGGCTTGAAGCTTTCTTT. Protein sequence: CAGGQGLEAFF. V usage is TRBV19 and J usage is TRBJ1-1; 10 bases match TRBD1. Trimming removed 11 bases from V and 7 bases from J; junction bases left unmatched: 4. Per the germline V gene, CDR1 is LNHDA and CDR2 is SQIVND (reference sequence). This CDR3 contains 11 residues.

The chain recombines TRBV5-6 with TRBJ2-2; no clear D. V lost 0 bases and J 1 base, leaving 7 bases between the germline ends. Germline values: CDR1 SGHDT, CDR2 YYEEEE. The CDR3 has 15 residues. CDR3 amino acids: CASSLAGWNTGELFF. The CDR3 coding sequence is TGTGCCAGCAGCTTGGCCGGGTGGAACACCGGGGAGCTGTTTTTT.

The rearrangement uses TRBV11-2 and TRBJ2-7; the match to TRBD1 covers 9 bases. CDR1 and CDR2 (germline): SGHAT, FQNNGV. V lost 6 bases, J lost 3 bases, and 9 bases stayed unmatched. The CDR3 runs 15 residues. The CDR3 region has the DNA TGTGCCAGCAGTTCGGACAGGGGATCTTTCTACGAGCAGTACTTC. It is translated as CASSSDRGSFYEQYF.

This clonotype was detected many times. This chain links TRBV20-1 with TRBJ1-1; possible D gene TRBD1, 5 bases. V dropped 7 bases and J dropped 7 bases, with 16 bases sitting between them. The CDR3 runs 12 residues. Germline V CDR1 and CDR2: DFQATT, SNEGSKA (reference sequence). In DNA form, the CDR3 reads TGCAGTGTCAGGTCAGGGCAAAATGAAGCTTTCTTT. Translating gives CSVRSGQNEAFF.

This clonotype was seen many times. This chain joins TRBV12-3 or TRBV12-4 and TRBJ1-5, with TRBD1 matching 10 bases. The junction had 6 bases not matched to a gene; V was cut back by 4 bases and J by 6 bases. This CDR3 comprises 15 residues. For the CDR3, the DNA is TGTGCCAGCAGTTCCGGGACAGGGGAGGGTCAGCCCCAGCATTTT. Residues: CASSSGTGEGQPQHF.

The J gene is TRBJ1-1, the V gene TRBV30; 7 bases map to TRBD1. Germline values: CDR1 GTSNPN, CDR2 SVGIG (reference sequence). This CDR3 region has 12 residues. V shed 5 bases and J 7 bases; nucleotides not matched to a gene: 7. CDR3 nucleotide sequence: TGTGCCTGGCAAGCCGGGACAGATGAAGCTTTCTTT. Its protein is CAWQAGTDEAFF.

The gene calls are TRBV20-1 and TRBJ1-5, with 9 bases lining up with TRBD1. The CDR3 has 13 amino acids. Trimming took 6 bases from V and 7 from J; bases not matched to a gene: 7. Looked up from germline, CDR1 is DFQATT and CDR2 is SNEGSKA (reference sequence). CDR3 nucleotide sequence: TGCAGTGCCGACAGGGGGGGAAAGCAGCCCCAGCATTTT. Translating gives CSADRGGKQPQHF.

This clonotype was counted between two and nine times. The chain recombines TRBV2 with TRBJ2-7; a weak D match, TRBD1 (6 bases). V lost 5 bases and J lost 5, with 16 bases in between. The CDR3 runs 14 residues. Per germline, CDR1 SNHLY and CDR2 FYNNEI. The CDR3: CASSLQGVEDEQYF. In nucleotides, the CDR3 is TGTGCCAGCAGTTTACAGGGAGTTGAGGACGAGCAGTACTTC.

The CDR3 sequence is CASRTSGTSYEQYF. CDR3 nucleotide sequence: TGTGCCAGCCGGACTAGCGGGACCTCCTACGAGCAGTACTTC. The rearrangement uses TRBV7-2 and TRBJ2-7, with 12 bases fitting TRBD2. CDR1 and CDR2 (germline): SGHTA, FQGNSA. Trimming cost V 8 bases and J 0 bases; bases outside gene matches: 2. This CDR3 has 14 residues.